The present T cell receptor beta chain was sequenced within a study of blood T cells in healthy people across ages (dated by TCRdb to about 2015). In terms of the full investigation: In model experiments, template switching captured roughly one uniquely barcoded TCR beta cDNA molecule for every two T cells. To track age-related changes in TCR beta repertoire diversity, the study relied on deep sequencing normalized with unique cDNA molecular identifiers. The donors were divided into four age groups: young (average approximately 16 years), middle-aged (under 40), aged (under 70) and long-lived (roughly 88). To avoid experimental bias, donors of different ages were distributed randomly across sequencing lanes. The study analyzed two additional independent replicas of 1 million unique cDNA reads from the same blood draw for two donors, one aged 18 to 30 and one aged 80 or older. What the work shows at the level of the full study, not this receptor alone: Because donor CMV infection status was unknown, age-related changes in expanded clonotypes were potentially confounded. Estimates of total diversity from one million sequenced T cells were regarded as lower bounds and underestimates. There was a strong correlation between observed TCR beta diversity and the percentage of naive T cells measured by flow cytometry. Observed TCR beta diversity per million T cells fell roughly linearly with age, and a significant reduction was already apparent by age roughly 40. Bulk unsorted PBMC profiling prevented conclusive comparison of naive and antigen-experienced compartments. Compared with the aged group, the long-lived group had more naive CD4+ T cells, fewer expanded clones and increased TCR diversity, suggesting age selection.

Measured from the cysteine to the phenylalanine, the CDR3 is 13 residues long. Of the read, only the CDR3 DNA is kept; its 39 bases are in frame from base 1. V loses 5 bases, J loses 1 base, and the germline ends lie 8 bases apart. Taken from the germline V gene, the CDR1 and CDR2 loops are SGHTA and FQGNSA. The roughly 38 donors, aged about 6 to 95 years, were systemically healthy Caucasian individuals from Russia. Ten milliliters of peripheral blood were drawn from each donor into EDTA-treated Vacutainer tubes. PBMCs were isolated by Ficoll-Paque density-gradient centrifugation, with at least 6 million obtained per sample. Trizol reagent was used to extract total RNA from the PBMCs, yielding at least 5.5 micrograms per sample. The percentages of naive CD45RAhigh/CD27high T cells were determined by flow cytometry on a PBMC aliquot from every donor. Library method: 5' RACE. A second roughly 7 to 11 cycle PCR used a sample-barcoded 5' primer and a J-beta primer mix. Each TCR beta cDNA molecule received a unique molecular identifier from a template-switch 5' adaptor carrying 12 random nucleotides. Each sample yielded at least 2.5 million CDR3-containing paired-end reads. First-strand cDNA was synthesized from all RNA with the Mint cDNA synthesis kit, primed by a TRBC-specific oligonucleotide. Following uracil-DNA glycosylase treatment, all cDNA underwent a first 18-cycle PCR with the universal primers M1SS and BC2_uni_R. The authors' pipeline ran thus. For normalization, 1 million high-quality reads, each with a distinct molecular identifier, were randomly selected from each sample. Reads sharing molecular identifiers were discarded rather than binned into consensus sequences. MiTCR, run with a Q25 quality threshold and the strictest error-elimination algorithm, handled CDR3 identification, clonotype clustering and error correction. A nonparametric unseen species model with Euler transformation was used to estimate a lower bound on total TCR beta diversity. Through fastp at Q25 and MiXCR, TCRdb rebuilt clones from the public reads, retaining in-frame beta chains. Rows with a matching CDR3 protein are joined into one entry that keeps the most common DNA and genes. TCRdb, rather than the study authors, made the V and J calls. Across this sample there are 1.5 million to 2 million distinct CDR3 sequences, with about two fifths seen only once. The leading ten clones occupy under 30% of the sample.

This clonotype has a count of ten or more. Its antigen target is currently unknown. No much larger clonotype is one base removed from it; base qualities were not supplied. The TCR was taken from a human donor in good health. This chain is built from TRBV7-2 and TRBJ2-5; confidence is insufficient to name the D gene. Input material: blood. The DNA reads TGTGCCAGCAGCCCCCGGTTCCAAGAGACCCAGTACTTC. Translated, it reads CASSPRFQETQYF.